This T cell receptor beta chain was captured by sequencing in a study of blood T cell repertoires in COVID-19. Across the study: Both acute and convalescent COVID-19 samples were obtained from the United States, Italy and Spain. The cDNA or gDNA used as material had been derived from T cells, B-cell-depleted T cells, or PBMCs.

As for this clone: The sample holds other DNA sequences that translate to the same CDR3.

The J segment lost 6 bases and the V segment lost 5 bases, leaving 5 bases of the junction unmatched. The CDR3 contains 15 residues. Germline lookup yields CDR1 SGHTA and CDR2 FQGNSA. Original analysis: Estimation of nucleated cell counts was performed using reference gene primer amplification. Sequencing used immunoSEQ multiplex PCR; TCRdb keeps in-frame clones, though not all of them. That table supplies the V and J calls and clone size; D and trimming were determined from the DNA. The sample includes 200,000 to 250,000 clones, more than 75% seen only once; the top ten take roughly 12%. This clonotype originated in an elderly man with acute or convalescent COVID-19. The rearrangement uses TRBV7-2 and TRBJ2-1; TRBD2 matches 12 bases. The sequencing input was peripheral blood. CDR3 DNA sequence: TGTGCCAGCAGCGGAACTAGCGGGGGGTCCAATGAGCAGTTCTTC. This encodes CASSGTSGGSNEQFF. Combining the CDR3 with reference TRBV7-2 and TRBJ2-1 gives the whole variable domain GAGVSQSPSNKVTEKGKDVELRCDPISGHTALYWYRQSLGQGLEFLIYFQGNSAPDKSGLPSDRFSAERTGGSVSTLTIQRTQQEDSAVYLCASSGTSGGSNEQFFGPGTRLTVL.